This passage covers 10 T cell receptor beta chains from one sample sequenced in a study of blood T cell repertoires in COVID-19. The data were produced by immunoSEQ multiplex PCR, yet TCRdb's version contains in-frame clones alone and is incomplete. The repertoire includes about 97,000 clones, less than 95% of them detected once, and 1.5% to 2% sits in the top ten. Sequenced input: peripheral blood. These receptors were collected from a man in his 60s with acute or convalescent COVID-19.

V usage is TRBV6-6 and J usage is TRBJ1-6, with D maybe TRBD1 (5 bases). The CDR3 runs to 16 residues. The V end lost 11 bases, the J end lost 7 bases, and 24 bases lay between the germline ends. Germline lookup yields CDR1 MNHNY and CDR2 SVGAGI (reference sequence). CDR3 loop: CAAYLGGGIQNSPLHF. As DNA, the CDR3 is TGTGCCGCTTACTTGGGGGGGGGTATCCAGAATTCACCCCTCCACTTT.

The table lists this clone with a count of one. The rearrangement uses TRBV2 and TRBJ1-2, with a weak D call TRBD1 (6 bases). The V end was cut by 5 bases, the J end by 4 bases, with 17 bases between. The length of the CDR3 is 15 residues. Germline-derived CDR1 and CDR2 are SNHLY and FYNNEI. The CDR3 coding sequence is TGTGCCAGCAGTTATACAGGGAGCTCCTCCTATGGCTACACCTTC. It yields the protein CASSYTGSSSYGYTF.

The chain has TRBV2 and TRBJ1-2; maybe TRBD1 (6 bases). Germline CDR1 and CDR2: SNHLY and FYNNEI. Trimming took off 2 bases at V and 4 bases at J, with 14 bases between the two ends. The CDR3 is 15 residues long. The CDR3 sequence is CASSENTGISYGYTF. In DNA, the CDR3 is TGTGCCAGCAGTGAAAACACAGGGATAAGCTATGGCTACACCTTC.

The chain links TRBV7-2 to TRBJ1-2, with D maybe TRBD1 (5 bases). The CDR3 totals 16 residues. V lost 5 bases and J 5 bases, leaving 21 bases between the germline ends. Germline-derived CDR1 and CDR2 are SGHTA and FQGNSA. CDR3 coding DNA: TGTGCCAGCAGCCAGGGAGGGGCAGGAAGTGAGTATGGCTACACCTTC. Translated: CASSQGGAGSEYGYTF. Full variable domain (rest looked up from reference TRBV7-2 and TRBJ1-2): GAGVSQSPSNKVTEKGKDVELRCDPISGHTALYWYRQSLGQGLEFLIYFQGNSAPDKSGLPSDRFSAERTGGSVSTLTIQRTQQEDSAVYLCASSQGGAGSEYGYTFGSGTRLTVV.

This sequence joins TRBV2 and TRBJ2-3; possibly TRBD2 for D (6 bases). From germline, CDR1 is SNHLY and CDR2 FYNNEI. The CDR3 totals 13 residues. Trimming shortened V by 4 bases and J by 6 bases, and 11 bases separated the two germline ends. In nucleotides, the CDR3 is TGTGCCAGCAGTGGGGGGGTGGTTGATACGCAGTATTTT. This sequence encodes CASSGGVVDTQYF.

CDR3 loop: CASSRGDTIYEQYF. The CDR3 region has the DNA TGCGCCAGCAGCCGGGGGGACACGATCTACGAGCAGTACTTC. The chain employs TRBV5-1 and TRBJ2-7; TRBD2 might be the D (7 bases). Trimming pared 4 bases from V and 3 bases from J, leaving 14 bases between. The CDR3 has 14 residues. CDR1 is SGHRS, CDR2 YFSETQ, per germline.

The sample holds one count of this clone. This chain uses TRBV5-1 with TRBJ1-2, with TRBD1 as a possible D gene (5 bases). Trimming removed 0 bases from V and 7 bases from J, with 16 bases in between. Germline CDR1 reads SGHRS; CDR2 reads YFSETQ. The CDR3 contains 15 residues. The CDR3 sequence: CASSLDPDTAGGYTF. DNA of the CDR3: TGCGCCAGCAGCTTGGATCCGGACACCGCAGGTGGCTACACCTTC.

The rearrangement joins TRBV10-1 to TRBJ2-1; 13 nucleotides agree with TRBD2. This CDR3 spans 15 amino acids. The germline V gene encodes CDR1 WNHNN and CDR2 SYGVQD (reference sequence). Unmatched junction bases numbered 4, after V lost 4 bases and J lost 7 bases. The CDR3 nucleotides are TGCGCCAGCAGTGCGCCGGGACTAGCGGGGAATGAGCAGTTCTTC. Its protein product is CASSAPGLAGNEQFF.

This rearrangement joins TRBV7-6 to TRBJ1-5; 9 positions agree with TRBD1. J was trimmed by 1 base and V by 5 bases; bases with no gene match: 6. Per germline, CDR1 SGHVS and CDR2 FNYEAQ. The CDR3 has 16 amino acids. CDR3 in DNA: TGTGCCAGCAGCCCGGGGACAGGGTTAAGCAATCAGCCCCAGCATTTT. Protein sequence: CASSPGTGLSNQPQHF.

The chain employs TRBV5-6 and TRBJ1-2; 11 nucleotides align to TRBD1. Germline V gene sequence: CDR1 SGHDT, CDR2 YYEEEE. V shed 4 bases, J shed 8 bases, and the junction held 13 bases outside the gene matches. There are 16 residues in the CDR3. CDR3 region: CASSTIGRDRGRGYTF. CDR3 DNA: TGTGCCAGCAGCACCATTGGCCGGGACAGGGGGAGAGGCTACACCTTC.